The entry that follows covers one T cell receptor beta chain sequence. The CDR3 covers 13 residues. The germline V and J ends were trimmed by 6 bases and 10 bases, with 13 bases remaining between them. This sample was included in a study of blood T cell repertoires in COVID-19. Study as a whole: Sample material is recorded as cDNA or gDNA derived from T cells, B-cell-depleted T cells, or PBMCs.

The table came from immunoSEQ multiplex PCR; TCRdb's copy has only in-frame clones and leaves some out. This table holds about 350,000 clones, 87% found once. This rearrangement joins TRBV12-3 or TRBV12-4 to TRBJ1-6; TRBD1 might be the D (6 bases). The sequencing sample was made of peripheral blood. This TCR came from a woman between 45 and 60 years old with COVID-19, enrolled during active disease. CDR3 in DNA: TGTGCCAGCAGGGACAGCCCGCGATCACCCCTCCACTTT. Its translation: CASRDSPRSPLHF.